These T cell receptor beta chains were read from a single sample in a study of blood T cells in healthy people across ages. TCRdb passed the 5' RACE reads through MiXCR, listing each CDR3 protein once. This sample yields about 680,000 distinct CDR3 sequences, of which around half are seen a single time; 30% to 35% belongs to the top ten. The sequencing input was blood. These receptors all come from a woman in her sixties or seventies in good health. Both conserved end residues are part of each CDR3. The D gene is left open where the match is weak. A clone size is listed for some rows: how often the clone was seen (once, few, many), or a class if it is expanded.

clone_size: NA
j_call: TRBJ2-7
v_call: TRBV5-1
d_call: TRBD2
cdr3_nt: TGCGCCAGCAGCTTTCGTTACAGTAGCGGGAGCTACGAGCAGTACTTC
cdr3_aa: CASSFRYSSGSYEQYF

clone_size: many
j_call: TRBJ2-3
v_call: TRBV9
d_call: TRBD1
cdr3_nt: TGTGCCAGCAGCGTAAGAGTCAGGGGGGATACGCAGTATTTT
cdr3_aa: CASSVRVRGDTQYF

clone_size: NA
j_call: TRBJ2-6
v_call: TRBV10-3
d_call: NA
cdr3_nt: TGTGCCATCAGTGAGTATGGCTCTGGGGCCAACGTCCTGACTTTC
cdr3_aa: CAISEYGSGANVLTF

clone_size: NA
j_call: TRBJ2-1
v_call: TRBV7-9
d_call: TRBD2
cdr3_nt: TGTGCCAGCAGCCGGGAGGGGGGCTACAATGAGCAGTTCTTC
cdr3_aa: CASSREGGYNEQFF

clone_size: few
j_call: TRBJ1-2
v_call: TRBV6-2/TRBV6-3
d_call: NA
cdr3_nt: TGTGCCAGCAGTCTCCCGGGCCTCTATGGCTACACCTTC
cdr3_aa: CASSLPGLYGYTF

clone_size: few
j_call: TRBJ2-7
v_call: TRBV29-1
d_call: NA
cdr3_nt: TGCAGCGTTGCCCCCACAGGGGGGGACTACGAGCAGTACTTC
cdr3_aa: CSVAPTGGDYEQYF

clone_size: few
j_call: TRBJ1-2
v_call: TRBV27
d_call: NA
cdr3_nt: TGTGCCAGCAGTTTATCGGAGGGAGTGCTCAACTATGGCTACACCTTC
cdr3_aa: CASSLSEGVLNYGYTF

clone_size: NA
j_call: TRBJ1-2
v_call: TRBV7-2
d_call: NA
cdr3_nt: TGTGCCAGCAGCTTAGGAGGTGGGAGAGTCTATGGCTACACCTTC
cdr3_aa: CASSLGGGRVYGYTF

clone_size: few
j_call: TRBJ2-7
v_call: TRBV20-1
d_call: TRBD2
cdr3_nt: TGCAGTGCTAGAGAGGGACTAGCTCCACTCGAGCAGTACTTC
cdr3_aa: CSAREGLAPLEQYF

clone_size: few
j_call: TRBJ2-1
v_call: TRBV6-2/TRBV6-3
d_call: NA
cdr3_nt: TGTGCCAGCAGTCAGGGGCCCCTCGGGGGATATGAGCAGTTCTTC
cdr3_aa: CASSQGPLGGYEQFF

clone_size: once
j_call: TRBJ2-1
v_call: TRBV7-8
d_call: TRBD2
cdr3_nt: TGTGCCAGCAGCTTGCCTCCCTGGACTAGCGGCTACAATGAGCAGTTCTTC
cdr3_aa: CASSLPPWTSGYNEQFF

clone_size: NA
j_call: TRBJ2-5
v_call: TRBV7-3
d_call: NA
cdr3_nt: TGTGCCAGCAGCTTAAATGAGCAGGGGACCCAGTACTTC
cdr3_aa: CASSLNEQGTQYF

clone_size: NA
j_call: TRBJ2-5
v_call: TRBV4-1
d_call: NA
cdr3_nt: TGCGCCAGCAGCCAAGGGCTCCTCTTCGAGACCCAGTACTTC
cdr3_aa: CASSQGLLFETQYF

clone_size: once
j_call: TRBJ2-1
v_call: TRBV4-3
d_call: TRBD1
cdr3_nt: TGCGCCAGCAGCCAACCAAGACAGGGTGGTAAGCAGTTCTTC
cdr3_aa: CASSQPRQGGKQFF

clone_size: few
j_call: TRBJ2-1
v_call: TRBV2
d_call: NA
cdr3_nt: TGTGCCAGCAGTCTCAACGAACCCGAGTTCTTC
cdr3_aa: CASSLNEPEFF

clone_size: few
j_call: TRBJ2-5
v_call: TRBV12-5
d_call: NA
cdr3_nt: TGTGCTAGTGGAAACGGATCACCTTCAAGGGAGACCCAGTACTTC
cdr3_aa: CASGNGSPSRETQYF

clone_size: NA
j_call: TRBJ2-4
v_call: TRBV20-1
d_call: NA
cdr3_nt: TGCAGAGCGGTAGCATTATCAAAAAACATTCAGTACTTC
cdr3_aa: CRAVALSKNIQYF

clone_size: NA
j_call: TRBJ1-6
v_call: TRBV6-2/TRBV6-3
d_call: NA
cdr3_nt: TGTGCCAGCAGTGTTGGGAGCTCCTATAATTCACCCCCCCACTTT
cdr3_aa: CASSVGSSYNSPPHF

clone_size: NA
j_call: TRBJ2-7
v_call: TRBV7-2
d_call: TRBD2
cdr3_nt: TGTGCCAGCAGCTTAGCGCGGCGAGCGGGAGACTACGAGCAGTACTTC
cdr3_aa: CASSLARRAGDYEQYF

clone_size: NA
j_call: TRBJ1-1
v_call: TRBV7-9
d_call: TRBD1
cdr3_nt: TGTGCCAGCAGCCCGACAGGGGGTATAACTGAAGCTTTCTTT
cdr3_aa: CASSPTGGITEAFF

clone_size: NA
j_call: TRBJ2-1
v_call: TRBV19
d_call: TRBD2
cdr3_nt: TGTGCCAGTCGGACTAGCGGAGACTCCTACAATGAGCAGTTCTTC
cdr3_aa: CASRTSGDSYNEQFF

clone_size: few
j_call: TRBJ2-7
v_call: TRBV20-1
d_call: TRBD2
cdr3_nt: TGCAGTGCTAGAGATTTGGCTAGCGGAACCTACGAGCAGTACTTC
cdr3_aa: CSARDLASGTYEQYF

clone_size: NA
j_call: TRBJ1-2
v_call: TRBV4-3
d_call: TRBD1
cdr3_nt: TGCGCCAGCAGCCAAGAGGGACAGGGGAGCTATGGCTACACCTTC
cdr3_aa: CASSQEGQGSYGYTF

clone_size: NA
j_call: TRBJ2-1
v_call: TRBV4-1
d_call: NA
cdr3_nt: TGCGCCAGCAGCCAAGATCGCGACCAAGAGACCCAGTTCTTC
cdr3_aa: CASSQDRDQETQFF

clone_size: NA
j_call: TRBJ2-4
v_call: TRBV6-2/TRBV6-3
d_call: NA
cdr3_nt: TGTGCCAGCAGTTACTCGACGGTTATACCCATAGCCAAAAACATTCAGTACTTC
cdr3_aa: CASSYSTVIPIAKNIQYF

clone_size: few
j_call: TRBJ1-6
v_call: TRBV27
d_call: NA
cdr3_nt: TGTGCCAGCAGTTATGGTCCAGGCAGCGATTCACCCCTCCACTTT
cdr3_aa: CASSYGPGSDSPLHF

clone_size: many
j_call: TRBJ2-1
v_call: TRBV4-3
d_call: TRBD2
cdr3_nt: TGCGCCAGCAGCCAAGAGCGGGGGGAGTACAATGAGCAGTTCTTC
cdr3_aa: CASSQERGEYNEQFF

clone_size: NA
j_call: TRBJ2-7
v_call: TRBV7-2
d_call: TRBD2
cdr3_nt: TGTGCCAGCAGCTTAGCGGGAGGGCCCCCCTACAATGAGCAGTACTTC
cdr3_aa: CASSLAGGPPYNEQYF

clone_size: many
j_call: TRBJ2-5
v_call: TRBV9
d_call: TRBD1
cdr3_nt: TGTGCCAGCAGCCATGAGGGGACAGGGAGACAAGAGACCCAGTACTTC
cdr3_aa: CASSHEGTGRQETQYF

clone_size: NA
j_call: TRBJ2-3
v_call: TRBV10-3
d_call: TRBD2
cdr3_nt: TGTGCCACCGGGACTAGCGGCACAGATACGCAGTATTTT
cdr3_aa: CATGTSGTDTQYF

clone_size: NA
j_call: TRBJ2-1
v_call: TRBV7-7
d_call: TRBD2
cdr3_nt: TGTGCTAGCAGACCCCCGACTAGCGGGACCTTCAATGAGCAGTTCTTC
cdr3_aa: CASRPPTSGTFNEQFF

clone_size: NA
j_call: TRBJ2-7
v_call: TRBV14
d_call: NA
cdr3_nt: TGTGCCAGCAGCCAAGAGGGCGTCTCCTACGAGCAGTACTTC
cdr3_aa: CASSQEGVSYEQYF

clone_size: NA
j_call: TRBJ2-1
v_call: TRBV6-1
d_call: NA
cdr3_nt: TGTGCCAGCAGGGACTTCATAGATCTTGAGCAGTTCTTC
cdr3_aa: CASRDFIDLEQFF

clone_size: once
j_call: TRBJ2-3
v_call: TRBV7-6
d_call: NA
cdr3_nt: TGTGCCAGCAGCTTAGGCAAGGATACGCAGTATTTT
cdr3_aa: CASSLGKDTQYF

clone_size: NA
j_call: TRBJ2-5
v_call: TRBV7-3
d_call: NA
cdr3_nt: TGTGCCAGCAGCCTCATTGGTGTCGCAGAAGAGACCCAGTACTTC
cdr3_aa: CASSLIGVAEETQYF

clone_size: NA
j_call: TRBJ1-2
v_call: TRBV6-2/TRBV6-3
d_call: NA
cdr3_nt: TGTGCCAGCAGTTACTCCAGGCGGCGAGGCTACACCTTC
cdr3_aa: CASSYSRRRGYTF

clone_size: NA
j_call: TRBJ2-3
v_call: TRBV25-1
d_call: TRBD2
cdr3_nt: TGTGCCAGCAGTGAATTCGGGACTATATCGGCCCCAGATACGCAGTATTTT
cdr3_aa: CASSEFGTISAPDTQYF

clone_size: few
j_call: TRBJ2-1
v_call: TRBV9
d_call: NA
cdr3_nt: TGTGCCAGCAGCGGACCCCGGGGTCCCAATGAGCAGTTCTTC
cdr3_aa: CASSGPRGPNEQFF

clone_size: NA
j_call: TRBJ2-7
v_call: TRBV20-1
d_call: NA
cdr3_nt: TGCAGTGTGACAGACTCCTACGAGCAGTACTTC
cdr3_aa: CSVTDSYEQYF

clone_size: NA
j_call: TRBJ1-1
v_call: TRBV29-1
d_call: NA
cdr3_nt: TGCAGCGTTGTATCAGGTCCTCCGGGGAACACTGAAGCTTTCTTT
cdr3_aa: CSVVSGPPGNTEAFF

clone_size: NA
j_call: TRBJ2-7
v_call: TRBV20-1
d_call: TRBD2
cdr3_nt: TGCAGTGCCTCAGCGGGAGCAAACTACGAGCAGTACTTC
cdr3_aa: CSASAGANYEQYF

clone_size: few
j_call: TRBJ2-5
v_call: TRBV11-2
d_call: NA
cdr3_nt: TGTGCCAGCAGCTCATGGGGGGAAGAGACCCAGTACTTC
cdr3_aa: CASSSWGEETQYF

clone_size: few
j_call: TRBJ2-3
v_call: TRBV29-1
d_call: TRBD2
cdr3_nt: TGCAGTGTCCCGGGACTAGGCACAGATACGCAGTATTTT
cdr3_aa: CSVPGLGTDTQYF

clone_size: NA
j_call: TRBJ2-1
v_call: TRBV13
d_call: TRBD2
cdr3_nt: TGTGCCAGCAGCTTAGTTGGACTAGCGGACGATGAGCAGTTCTTC
cdr3_aa: CASSLVGLADDEQFF

clone_size: few
j_call: TRBJ2-1
v_call: TRBV20-1
d_call: TRBD2
cdr3_nt: TGCAGTGCTAGACGAACTAGCGGGAGAGGTAGTGAGCAGTTCTTC
cdr3_aa: CSARRTSGRGSEQFF

clone_size: NA
j_call: TRBJ1-4
v_call: TRBV6-6
d_call: NA
cdr3_nt: TGTGCCAGCAGTCCCACCGCGTCTAATGAAAAACTGTTTTTT
cdr3_aa: CASSPTASNEKLFF